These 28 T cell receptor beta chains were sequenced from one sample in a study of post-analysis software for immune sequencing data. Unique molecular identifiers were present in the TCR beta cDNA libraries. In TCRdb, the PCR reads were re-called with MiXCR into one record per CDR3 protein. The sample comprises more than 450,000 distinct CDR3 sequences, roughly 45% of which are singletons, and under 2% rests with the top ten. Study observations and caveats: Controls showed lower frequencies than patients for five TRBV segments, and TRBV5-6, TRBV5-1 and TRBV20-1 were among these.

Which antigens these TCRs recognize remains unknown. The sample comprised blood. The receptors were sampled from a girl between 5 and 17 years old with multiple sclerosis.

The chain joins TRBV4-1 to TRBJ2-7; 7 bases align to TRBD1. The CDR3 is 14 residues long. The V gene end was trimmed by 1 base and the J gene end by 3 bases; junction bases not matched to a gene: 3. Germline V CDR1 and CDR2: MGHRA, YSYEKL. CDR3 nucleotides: TGCGCCAGCAGCCAAGGTCGGGACAGCTACGAGCAGTACTTC. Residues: CASSQGRDSYEQYF.

The CDR3 DNA reads TGTGCCAGCAGCAACGCCTCAGGGACAGGCGATGGGAAGGGCTACACCTTC. Translation: CASSNASGTGDGKGYTF. The chain employs TRBV21-1 and TRBJ1-2; the D call of TRBD1 is as the table states it, not checked on the DNA. TRBV21-1 is reported as a pseudogene. The CDR3 length is 17 residues.

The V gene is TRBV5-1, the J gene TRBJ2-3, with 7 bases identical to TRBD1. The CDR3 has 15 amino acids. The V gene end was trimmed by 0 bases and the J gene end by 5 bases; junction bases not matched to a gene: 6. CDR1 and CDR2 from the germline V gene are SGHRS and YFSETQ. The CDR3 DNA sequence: TGCGCCAGCAGCTTGGGGGACAGCTCAGGAGATACGCAGTATTTT. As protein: CASSLGDSSGDTQYF.

In DNA, the CDR3 is TGTGCCAGCAGCTTAGTCGGGTATAGAAGGGAAGTGAACACTGAAGCTTTCTTT. It is translated as CASSLVGYRREVNTEAFF. The V gene is TRBV7-9, the J gene TRBJ1-1; no clear D gene. Germline CDR1 and CDR2: SEHNR and FQNEAQ (reference sequence). V lost 1 base, J lost 0 bases, and 18 bases lay in between. The CDR3 loop spans 18 amino acids.

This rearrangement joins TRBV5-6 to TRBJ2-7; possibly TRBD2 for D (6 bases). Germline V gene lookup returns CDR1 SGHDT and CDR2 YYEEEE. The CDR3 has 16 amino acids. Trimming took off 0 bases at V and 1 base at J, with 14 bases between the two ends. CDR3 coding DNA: TGTGCCAGCAGCTTGGTGGCGGGGCTGTATTCCTACGAGCAGTACTTC. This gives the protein CASSLVAGLYSYEQYF.

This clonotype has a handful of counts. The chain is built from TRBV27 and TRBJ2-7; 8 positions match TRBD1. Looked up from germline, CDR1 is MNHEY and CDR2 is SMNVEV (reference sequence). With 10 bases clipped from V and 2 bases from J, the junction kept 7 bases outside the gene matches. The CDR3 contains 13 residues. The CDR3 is CATGDRGAYEQYF. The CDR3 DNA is TGTGCCACCGGAGACAGGGGTGCCTACGAGCAGTACTTC.

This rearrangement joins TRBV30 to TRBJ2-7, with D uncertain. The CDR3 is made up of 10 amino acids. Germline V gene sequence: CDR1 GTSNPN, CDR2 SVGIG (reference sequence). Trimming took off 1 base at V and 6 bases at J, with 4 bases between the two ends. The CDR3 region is CAWSGREQYF. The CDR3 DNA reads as TGTGCCTGGAGTGGGCGCGAGCAGTACTTC.

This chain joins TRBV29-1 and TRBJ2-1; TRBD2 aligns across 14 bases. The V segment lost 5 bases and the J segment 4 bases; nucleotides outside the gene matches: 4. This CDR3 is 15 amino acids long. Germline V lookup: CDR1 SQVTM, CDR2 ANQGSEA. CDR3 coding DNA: TGCAGCGTTCCGGGACTAGCGGGGGTTTACAATGAGCAGTTCTTC. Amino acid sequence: CSVPGLAGVYNEQFF.

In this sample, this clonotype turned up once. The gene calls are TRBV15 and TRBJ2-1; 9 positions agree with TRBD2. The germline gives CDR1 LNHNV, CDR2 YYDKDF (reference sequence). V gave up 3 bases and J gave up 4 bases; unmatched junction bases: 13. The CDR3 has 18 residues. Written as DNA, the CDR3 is TGTGCCACCAGCAGCACCGGGACTAGCTTATCTTTGTACAATGAGCAGTTCTTC. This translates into CATSSTGTSLSLYNEQFF.

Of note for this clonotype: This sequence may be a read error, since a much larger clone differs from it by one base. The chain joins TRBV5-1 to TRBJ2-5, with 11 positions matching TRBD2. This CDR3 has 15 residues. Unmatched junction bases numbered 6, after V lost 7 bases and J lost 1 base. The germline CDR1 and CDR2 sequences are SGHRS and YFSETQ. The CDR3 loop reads CASGPGLAGQETQYF. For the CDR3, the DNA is TGCGCCAGCGGCCCAGGACTAGCGGGCCAAGAGACCCAGTACTTC.

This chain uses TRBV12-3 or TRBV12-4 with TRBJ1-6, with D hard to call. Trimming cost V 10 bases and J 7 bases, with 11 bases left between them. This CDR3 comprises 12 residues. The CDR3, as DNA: TGTGCCACCCAAATGGGGAATTCACCCCTCCACTTT. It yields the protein CATQMGNSPLHF.

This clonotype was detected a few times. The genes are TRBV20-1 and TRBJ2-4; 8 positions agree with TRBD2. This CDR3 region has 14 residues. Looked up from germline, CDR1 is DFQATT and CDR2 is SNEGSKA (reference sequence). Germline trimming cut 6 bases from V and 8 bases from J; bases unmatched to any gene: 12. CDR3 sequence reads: CSAPGRDGGDIQYF. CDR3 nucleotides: TGCAGTGCCCCGGGACGTGACGGGGGGGACATTCAGTACTTC.

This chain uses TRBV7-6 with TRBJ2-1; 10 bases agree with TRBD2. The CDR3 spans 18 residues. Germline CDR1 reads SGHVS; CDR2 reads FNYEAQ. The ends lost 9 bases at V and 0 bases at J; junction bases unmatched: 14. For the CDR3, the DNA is TGTGCCAGTAGCCCTGGTAGCGGGGGGCCGAGCTCCTACAATGAGCAGTTCTTC. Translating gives CASSPGSGGPSSYNEQFF.

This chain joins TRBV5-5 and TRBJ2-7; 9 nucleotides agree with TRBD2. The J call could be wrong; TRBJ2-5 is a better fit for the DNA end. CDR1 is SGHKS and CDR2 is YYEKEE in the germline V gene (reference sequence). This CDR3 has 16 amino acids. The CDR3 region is CASSLVLAGFQETQYF. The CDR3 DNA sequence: TGTGCCAGCAGCTTGGTCCTAGCGGGGTTTCAAGAGACCCAGTACTTC.

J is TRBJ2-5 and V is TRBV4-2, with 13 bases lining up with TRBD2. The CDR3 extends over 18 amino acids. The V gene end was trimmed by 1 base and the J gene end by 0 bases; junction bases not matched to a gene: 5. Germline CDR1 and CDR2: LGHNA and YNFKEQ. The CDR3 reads CASSQGTSGSPYQETQYF. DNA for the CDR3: TGTGCCAGCAGCCAAGGGACTAGCGGGAGCCCGTACCAAGAGACCCAGTACTTC.

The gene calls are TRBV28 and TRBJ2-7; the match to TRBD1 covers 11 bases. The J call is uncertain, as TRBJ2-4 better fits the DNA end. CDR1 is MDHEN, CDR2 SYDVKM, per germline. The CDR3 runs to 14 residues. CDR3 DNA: TGTGCCAGCAGTCACCGGGACAGGGGGAACATTCAGTACTTC. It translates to CASSHRDRGNIQYF.

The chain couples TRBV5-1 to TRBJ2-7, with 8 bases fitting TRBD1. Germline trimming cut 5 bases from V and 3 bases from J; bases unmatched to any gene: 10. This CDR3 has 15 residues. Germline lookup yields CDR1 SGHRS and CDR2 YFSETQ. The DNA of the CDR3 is TGCGCCAGCAGTTACGGGACAGGAGACTTCTACGAGCAGTACTTC. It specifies CASSYGTGDFYEQYF.

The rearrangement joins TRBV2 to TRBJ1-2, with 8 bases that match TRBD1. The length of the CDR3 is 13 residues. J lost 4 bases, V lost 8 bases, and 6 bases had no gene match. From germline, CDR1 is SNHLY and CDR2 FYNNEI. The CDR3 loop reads CASGYDRGYGYTF. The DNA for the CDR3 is TGTGCCAGCGGATACGACAGGGGCTATGGCTACACCTTC.

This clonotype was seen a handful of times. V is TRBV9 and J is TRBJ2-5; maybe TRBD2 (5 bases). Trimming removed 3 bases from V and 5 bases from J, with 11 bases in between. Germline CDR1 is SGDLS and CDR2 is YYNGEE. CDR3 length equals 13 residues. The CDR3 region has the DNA TGTGCCAGCAGCGCCGGACTCTATGAGACCCAGTACTTC. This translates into CASSAGLYETQYF.

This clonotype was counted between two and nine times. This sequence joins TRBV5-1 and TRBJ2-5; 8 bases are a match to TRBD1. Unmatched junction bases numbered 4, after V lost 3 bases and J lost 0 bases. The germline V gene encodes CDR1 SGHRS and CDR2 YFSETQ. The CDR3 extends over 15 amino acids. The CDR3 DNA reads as TGCGCCAGCAGCTCCGGACAGGGAAACCAAGAGACCCAGTACTTC. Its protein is CASSSGQGNQETQYF. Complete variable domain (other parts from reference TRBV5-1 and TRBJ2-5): KAGVTQTPRYLIKTRGQQVTLSCSPISGHRSVSWYQQTPGQGLQFLFEYFSETQRNKGNFPGRFSGRQFSNSRSEMNVSTLELGDSALYLCASSSGQGNQETQYFGPGTRLLVL.

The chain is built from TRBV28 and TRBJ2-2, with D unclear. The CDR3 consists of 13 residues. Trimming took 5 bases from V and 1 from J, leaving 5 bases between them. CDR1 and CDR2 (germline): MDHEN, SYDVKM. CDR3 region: CASSVVNTGELFF. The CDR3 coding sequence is TGTGCCAGCAGTGTGGTGAACACCGGGGAGCTGTTTTTT.

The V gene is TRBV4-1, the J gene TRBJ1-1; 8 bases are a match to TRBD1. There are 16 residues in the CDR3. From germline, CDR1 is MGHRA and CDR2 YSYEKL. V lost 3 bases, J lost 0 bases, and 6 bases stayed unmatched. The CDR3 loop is CASSHPGGKLNTEAFF. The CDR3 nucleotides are TGCGCCAGCAGCCACCCAGGGGGCAAGCTGAACACTGAAGCTTTCTTT.

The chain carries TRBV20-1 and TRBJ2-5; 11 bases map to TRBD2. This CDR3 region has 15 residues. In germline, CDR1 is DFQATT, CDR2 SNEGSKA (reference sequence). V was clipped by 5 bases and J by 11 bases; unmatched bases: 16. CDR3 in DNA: TGCAGTGCTCCAGCCGGGACTAGCGGCGACAATGAGCAGTACTTC. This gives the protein CSAPAGTSGDNEQYF.

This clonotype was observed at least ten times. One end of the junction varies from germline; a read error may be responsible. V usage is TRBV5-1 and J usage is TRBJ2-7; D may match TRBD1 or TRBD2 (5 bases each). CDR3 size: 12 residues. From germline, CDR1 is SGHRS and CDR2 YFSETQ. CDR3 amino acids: CASSPRGDEQYF. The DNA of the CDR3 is TGTGCCAGCAGTCCCCGAGGGGACGAGCAGTACTTC. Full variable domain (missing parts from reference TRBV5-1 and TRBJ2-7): KAGVTQTPRYLIKTRGQQVTLSCSPISGHRSVSWYQQTPGQGLQFLFEYFSETQRNKGNFPGRFSGRQFSNSRSEMNVSTLELGDSALYLCASSPRGDEQYFGPGTRLTVT.

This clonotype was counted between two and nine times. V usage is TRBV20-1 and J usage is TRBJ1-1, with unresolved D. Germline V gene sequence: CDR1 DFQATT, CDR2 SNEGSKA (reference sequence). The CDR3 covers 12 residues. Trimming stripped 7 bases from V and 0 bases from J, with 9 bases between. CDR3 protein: CSGEVMNTEAFF. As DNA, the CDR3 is TGCAGTGGAGAGGTGATGAACACTGAAGCTTTCTTT.

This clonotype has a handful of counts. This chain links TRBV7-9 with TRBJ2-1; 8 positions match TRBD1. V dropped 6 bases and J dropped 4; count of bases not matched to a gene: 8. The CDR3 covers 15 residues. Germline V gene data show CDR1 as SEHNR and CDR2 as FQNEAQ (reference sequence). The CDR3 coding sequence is TGTGCCAGCAGTCCCCAGGGGGCGCGTTACAATGAGCAGTTCTTC. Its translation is CASSPQGARYNEQFF.

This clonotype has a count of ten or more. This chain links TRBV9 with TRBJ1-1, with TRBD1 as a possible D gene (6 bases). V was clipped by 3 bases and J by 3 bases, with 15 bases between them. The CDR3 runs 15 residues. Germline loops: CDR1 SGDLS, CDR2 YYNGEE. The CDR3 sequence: CASSGVRTVDTEAFF. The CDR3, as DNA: TGTGCCAGCAGCGGCGTGAGGACAGTGGACACTGAAGCTTTCTTT.

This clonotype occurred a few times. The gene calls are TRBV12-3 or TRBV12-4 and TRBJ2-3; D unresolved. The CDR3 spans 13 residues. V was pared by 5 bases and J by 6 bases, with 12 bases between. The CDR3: CASSERLSDTQYF. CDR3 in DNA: TGTGCCAGCAGTGAGAGGCTGTCGGATACGCAGTATTTT.